These T cell receptor beta chains were read from a single sample in a study of blood T cell repertoires in COVID-19. Produced via immunoSEQ multiplex PCR; TCRdb's table is partial and in-frame only. The data contain about 440,000 clones, about nine tenths of them singletons. The material sequenced was PBMCs or T cells enriched from blood (not recorded which). The receptor set was obtained from a young man who had recovered from COVID-19. Each CDR3 is given with its conserved first and last residue. The D gene is left open where the match is weak.

>TRBD1|TRBV7-9|TRBJ1-2
CASSLFSTDREANYGYTF
>-|TRBV4-1|TRBJ2-1
CASSQDLGGREQFF
>TRBD1|TRBV4-1|TRBJ1-1
CASSHPRDRENTEAFF
>-|TRBV4-1|TRBJ1-2
CASSQDTGSIYGYTF
>-|TRBV2|TRBJ2-1
CASSGGGQYYNEQFF
>-|TRBV27|TRBJ1-1
CACHGGTEAFF
>TRBD1|TRBV19|TRBJ2-6
CASSIDRAGANVLTF
>TRBD2|TRBV4-1|TRBJ2-1
CASSQDPRTSGRREQFF
>-|TRBV11-2|TRBJ1-1
CASSQRSQGSEAFF
>TRBD1|TRBV5-1|TRBJ1-1
CASSFKTGKEHEAFF
>TRBD1|TRBV18|TRBJ1-3
CASTGQGLLSGNTIYF
>TRBD1|TRBV30|TRBJ2-7
CAWRTGGYEQYF
>-|TRBV5-1|TRBJ1-3
CASSSGGSSGNTIYF
>-|TRBV5-1|TRBJ1-1
CASSQRAGVTEAFF
>-|TRBV3-1/TRBV3-2|TRBJ2-1
CASSQDLGVRLEQFF
>TRBD1|TRBV19|TRBJ1-1
CASSRGQGGEAFF
>TRBD2|TRBV28|TRBJ2-5
CASSLPGGRETQYF
>TRBD1|TRBV7-9|TRBJ1-1
CASSLYRDRGSAEAFF
>TRBD2|TRBV5-1|TRBJ2-5
CASSSGGARETQYF
>TRBD1|TRBV5-4|TRBJ2-7
CAMGQGVYEQYF
>TRBD2|TRBV5-1|TRBJ2-5
CASSLGPGRDQETQYF
>-|TRBV27|TRBJ1-2
CASSLNGDYGYTF
>-|TRBV2|TRBJ1-4
CASRGRVVEKLFF
>-|TRBV19|TRBJ2-3
CASRSGDTQYF
>TRBD1|TRBV5-1|TRBJ1-1
CASSPRVQGDTEAFF
>-|TRBV24-1|TRBJ1-2
CATSVVPVRAGGYTF
>TRBD2|TRBV11-3|TRBJ2-3
CASSLALAGGNTQYF
>-|TRBV5-4|TRBJ1-1
CASSLVGQKAFF
>-|TRBV2|TRBJ1-2
CAQGGQGSLDGYTF
>-|TRBV19|TRBJ1-4
CASNPPHRKVGEKLFF
>-|TRBV6-1|TRBJ1-4
CASSDQGLTNEKLFF
>TRBD2|TRBV7-3|TRBJ2-7
CASSPSSGNYEQYF
>-|TRBV19|TRBJ1-4
CASSPGGGNEKLFF
>TRBD1|TRBV14|TRBJ1-2
CASSRLTGAKNYGYTF
>-|TRBV7-8|TRBJ1-1
CASSPTGNTEAFF
>TRBD1|TRBV7-9|TRBJ1-3
CASSFRGQHRETGNTIYF
>TRBD1|TRBV11-2|TRBJ1-6
CASSLAGTVNSPLHF
>-|TRBV18|TRBJ2-2
CASSPQGPPLGTGELFF
>-|TRBV19|TRBJ2-2
CASSIAPRTASLNTGELFF
>-|TRBV24-1|TRBJ2-1
CATSDFRAGSTYNEQFF
>-|TRBV3-1/TRBV3-2|TRBJ2-3
CASSQDPSSDTQYF
>TRBD1|TRBV14|TRBJ1-6
CASSRDRGLSYNSPLHF
>-|TRBV10-3|TRBJ1-2
CATFRDGGGYTF
>-|TRBV5-1|TRBJ1-3
CASSSGDSGNTIYF
>TRBD1|TRBV7-9|TRBJ2-5
CASSLEYEVGTEETQYF
>TRBD2|TRBV29-1|TRBJ2-5
CSVARLAGEQETQYF
>TRBD1|TRBV19|TRBJ1-1
CASSPDRGDFTEAFF
>-|TRBV19|TRBJ2-2
CASSIQGPNTGELFF
>TRBD2|TRBV28|TRBJ2-3
CASLKRGLAGGTDTQYF
>TRBD1|TRBV3-1/TRBV3-2|TRBJ1-6
CATGRDRDSPLHF
>TRBD2|TRBV18|TRBJ2-1
CASSLGLAGSNEQFF
>-|TRBV5-5|TRBJ1-2
CASSDQGWEQGYTF
>TRBD1|TRBV5-6|TRBJ1-4
CASSSGQGGNEKLFF